This entry is about one TCR beta chain. This entry belongs to a study of CD8 T cells in Susac syndrome. RNA totalling roughly 0.45 to 1 ug underwent reverse transcription with random hexamers. immunoSEQ multiplex PCR amplified TCR beta CDR3 across 54 Vbeta, 13 Jbeta. TCRdb called the immunoSEQ multiplex PCR reads again in MiXCR, with one record for every CDR3 protein. The profile shows about 180,000 distinct CDR3 sequences, roughly 95% of them singletons. The authors sequenced TCR beta from blood CD8+ and CD4+ T cells. TEMRA cells underwent FACS enrichment and CD8+ and CD4+ T cells underwent negative isolation. This clonotype was sampled from a human donor with multiple sclerosis. Specimen: CD4+ T cells from PBMCs.

The CDR3 nucleotides are TGTGCCACCAGTGATGCACTAGCGGGGGACCGCAATGAGCAGTTCTTC. It is translated as CATSDALAGDRNEQFF. The chain combines TRBV24-1 with TRBJ2-1; 11 nucleotides agree with TRBD2. Germline values: CDR1 KGHDR, CDR2 SFDVKD. The V segment lost 3 bases and the J segment 6 bases; nucleotides outside the gene matches: 6. The CDR3 is 16 amino acids.